This T cell receptor beta chain stems from a study of identical twins. Each CDR3 protein is one row after TCRdb ran MiXCR on the 5' RACE reads. The table includes 690,000 or so distinct CDR3 sequences, roughly 6.2% detected once. This clonotype occurred many times. Unmatched junction bases numbered 11, after V lost 1 base and J lost 7 bases. Germline CDR1 SQVTM, CDR2 ANQGSEA. CDR3 length equals 16 residues. The receptor was derived from a man aged 18-30 years in good health. The V call is TRBV29-1, the J call TRBJ2-1, with TRBD2 matching over 9 bases. Input material: naive T cells sorted from blood. Written as DNA, the CDR3 is TGCAGCGTTGAAGGAGGGGTGAGCGGGAGGATGAATGAGCAGTTCTTC. This gives the protein CSVEGGVSGRMNEQFF.